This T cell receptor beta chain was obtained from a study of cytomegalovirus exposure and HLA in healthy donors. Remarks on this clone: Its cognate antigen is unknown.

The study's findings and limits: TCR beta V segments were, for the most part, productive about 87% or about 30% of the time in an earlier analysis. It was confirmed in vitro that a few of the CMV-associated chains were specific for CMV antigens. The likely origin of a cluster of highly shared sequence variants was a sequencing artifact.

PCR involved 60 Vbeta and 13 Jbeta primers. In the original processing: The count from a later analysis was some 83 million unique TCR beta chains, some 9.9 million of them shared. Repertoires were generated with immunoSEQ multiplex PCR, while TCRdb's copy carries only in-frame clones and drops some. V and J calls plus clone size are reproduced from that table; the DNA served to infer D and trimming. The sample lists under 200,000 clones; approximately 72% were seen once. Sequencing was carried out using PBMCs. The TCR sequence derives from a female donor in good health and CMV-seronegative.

The CDR3 region has the DNA TGTGCCAGCAGCTTAGTCTCCAGGGTAGGCAATGAGCAGTTCTTC. Translating it yields CASSLVSRVGNEQFF. The V call is TRBV7-9, the J call TRBJ2-1; possibly TRBD1 for D (5 bases). V was trimmed by 1 base and J by 6 bases, leaving 13 bases between them. Germline V gene sequence: CDR1 SEHNR, CDR2 FQNEAQ (reference sequence). This CDR3 has 15 residues.